The entry below gives a single T cell receptor (beta chain) sequence along with its context. Its antigen is not identified. TCRdb reprocessed the reads via MiXCR and lists one record per CDR3 protein. Here the sample spans about 330,000 distinct CDR3 sequences, about 34% being singletons. The sample comes from a study of T cell repertoires in cytomegalovirus infection. On the study more broadly: CMV infection together with matching HLA type was indicated by public TCR beta signatures.

V lost 5 bases and J lost 0, with 8 bases in between. This CDR3 is 13 amino acids long. Germline CDR1 LNHDA, CDR2 SQIVND (reference sequence). The sequencing used cultured PBMCs, collected from culture after CMV antigen stimulation. This chain links TRBV19 with TRBJ2-7, with D unresolved. The receptor was isolated from a human donor in good health (CMV status not recorded). Some clones in this sample may be carry-over from other donors' samples. CDR3 nucleotides: TGTGCCAGTAGTTCTGACGGCTCCTACGAGCAGTACTTC. Translating it yields CASSSDGSYEQYF. The whole variable domain, remainder taken from reference TRBV19 and TRBJ2-7, is DGGITQSPKYLFRKEGQNVTLSCEQNLNHDAMYWYRQDPGQGLRLIYYSQIVNDFQKGDIAEGYSVSREKKESFPLTVTSAQKNPTAFYLCASSSDGSYEQYFGPGTRLTVT.